These 5 T cell receptor beta chains came from one sample sequenced in a study of T cells in Graves' hyperthyroidism and ophthalmopathy. Regions amplified from RNA transcripts were the TCR beta CDR3 regions. Carried out on the TCR CDR3, a first-round RT-PCR used the HTBI primer set. Each CDR3 protein is one row after TCRdb ran MiXCR on the multiplex PCR reads. Of 480,000 or so distinct CDR3 sequences in the sample, around 50% were seen once. Sequenced sample: peripheral blood or thyroid tissue (not recorded which). The source of these receptors is an adult woman with Graves' disease, either hyperthyroidism or ophthalmopathy (not recorded which).

About this clonotype: The junction does not match germline at one end; this may be a read error. The chain couples TRBV29-1 to TRBJ2-7; 11 nucleotides match TRBD2. The CDR3 is 12 residues long. In germline, CDR1 is SQVTM, CDR2 ANQGSEA. CDR3: CSFDLAGGEQYF. CDR3 bases: TGCAGCTTTGACCTAGCGGGAGGCGAGCAGTACTTC.

V and J are TRBV29-1 and TRBJ2-5; maybe TRBD2 (5 bases). The J call is doubtful: the DNA matches TRBJ2-3 better. This CDR3 contains 14 residues. The germline V gene encodes CDR1 SQVTM and CDR2 ANQGSEA. The CDR3 loop is CSVVGPGGLGTQYF. CDR3 nucleotide sequence: TGCAGCGTTGTTGGGCCTGGAGGATTGGGTACGCAGTATTTT.

To note about this clonotype: A read error is likely, as this CDR3 ends without the conserved phenylalanine or tryptophan. V and J are TRBV20-1 and TRBJ1-4; D ambiguous. V lost 2 bases, J lost 8 bases, and 15 bases lay in between. Germline V gives CDR1 DFQATT, CDR2 SNEGSKA (reference sequence). The CDR3 has 14 amino acids. In nucleotides, the CDR3 is TGCAGTGCTAGAATTCGGATTCCGGGGGAAAAACTGTTTCTT. Translation gives CSARIRIPGEKLFL.

This clonotype occurred many times. The V gene is TRBV7-9, the J gene TRBJ1-6, with D maybe TRBD1 (5 bases). The CDR3 contains 14 residues. The ends were cut back, 1 base at V and 9 bases at J, with 10 bases in the middle. Germline CDR1 is SEHNR and CDR2 is FQNEAQ (reference sequence). CDR3 amino acids: CASSLVGVGSPLHF. CDR3 in DNA: TGTGCCAGCAGCTTAGTGGGGGTTGGTTCACCCCTCCACTTT.

The sample holds many counts of this clonotype. This chain connects TRBV19 to TRBJ1-1; D remains ambiguous. Trimming took off 6 bases at V and 1 base at J, with 15 bases between the two ends. The germline V gene encodes CDR1 LNHDA and CDR2 SQIVND (reference sequence). This CDR3 comprises 15 residues. The CDR3 reads CASSSLATPNTEAFF. The CDR3 nucleotides read TGTGCCAGTAGCTCTCTCGCGACACCGAACACTGAAGCTTTCTTT.